A single sample gave rise to the 32 T cell receptor beta chains below, sequenced in a study of post-analysis software for immune sequencing data. Which antigens these TCRs recognize remains unknown. Study results and limitations: Patients carried a few TRBV segments more frequently than controls did, and TRBV5-6, TRBV5-1 and TRBV20-1 were among them.

Prepared TCR beta cDNA libraries contained unique molecular identifiers. TCRdb reprocessed the PCR reads with MiXCR, giving one entry per CDR3 protein. The table lists 800,000 to 950,000 distinct CDR3 sequences, roughly 50% of them singletons. The sequencing sample was made of blood. These receptors were obtained from a girl aged 5-17 years with multiple sclerosis.

V and J are TRBV29-1 and TRBJ2-3; D unresolved. This CDR3 has 15 amino acids. Germline V lookup: CDR1 SQVTM, CDR2 ANQGSEA. Trimming left V 3 bases short and J 2 bases short, with 15 bases between. CDR3 amino acids: CSVDSSGQFTDTQYF. CDR3 coding DNA: TGCAGCGTTGACAGTTCGGGTCAGTTCACAGATACGCAGTATTTT.

A few counts support this clonotype. The CDR3 spells CASSLDGNIQYF. Here the CDR3 DNA reads TGTGCCAGCAGCCTTGACGGGAACATTCAGTACTTC. The chain joins TRBV28 to TRBJ2-4, with D unresolved. V lost 6 bases and J lost 7, with 10 bases in between. CDR1 MDHEN and CDR2 SYDVKM come from the germline V gene. The CDR3 loop spans 12 amino acids.

This chain uses TRBV10-3 with TRBJ2-5; 7 bases fit TRBD1. CDR1 ENHRY and CDR2 SYGVKD come from the germline V gene. This CDR3 has 13 residues. V was pared by 7 bases and J by 2 bases, with 4 bases of the junction left unmatched. As DNA, the CDR3 is TGTGCCATCAACAACAGGGGACAAGAGACCCAGTACTTC. Protein: CAINNRGQETQYF.

The V and J genes are TRBV20-1 and TRBJ2-1, with TRBD2 as a possible D gene (6 bases). Trimming cost V 2 bases and J 5 bases, with 10 bases left between them. CDR1 and CDR2 (germline): DFQATT, SNEGSKA (reference sequence). The CDR3 sequence is 13 residues long. The CDR3 here is CSARKLAHNEQFF. CDR3 sequence (DNA): TGCAGTGCTAGAAAACTAGCCCACAATGAGCAGTTCTTC.

The chain links TRBV7-9 to TRBJ2-5; no definite D call. The better agreement between TRBJ2-7 and the DNA end casts doubt on the J call. CDR3 length: 14 residues. Per the germline V gene, CDR1 is SEHNR and CDR2 is FQNEAQ (reference sequence). CDR3 sequence: CASSRLGKEYEQYF. CDR3 nucleotides: TGTGCCAGCAGTCGGCTAGGAAAAGAGTACGAGCAGTACTTC.

V is TRBV29-1 and J is TRBJ2-5; D possibly matches TRBD1 or TRBD2 (5 bases each). Germline V gene sequence: CDR1 SQVTM, CDR2 ANQGSEA. V lost 6 bases to trimming and J lost 4 bases, with 15 bases between them. The CDR3 covers 13 residues. CDR3 DNA sequence: TGCAGCGTGATAGGGACCGAGGCAGAGACCCAGTACTTC. It encodes CSVIGTEAETQYF. Supplemented by reference TRBV29-1 and TRBJ2-5, the full variable domain reads SAVISQKPSRDICQRGTSLTIQCQVDSQVTMMFWYRQQPGQSLTLIATANQGSEATYESGFVIDKFPISRPNLTFSTLTVSNMSPEDSSIYLCSVIGTEAETQYFGPGTRLLVL.

The V and J genes are TRBV29-1 and TRBJ1-5; TRBD1 aligns across 7 bases. The germline CDR1 and CDR2 sequences are SQVTM and ANQGSEA. The CDR3 has 12 amino acids. The J segment lost 4 bases and the V segment lost 6 bases, leaving 3 bases of the junction unmatched. This CDR3 is CSVGTENQPQHF. The DNA for the CDR3 is TGCAGCGTGGGGACAGAGAATCAGCCCCAGCATTTT.

The chain carries TRBV20-1 and TRBJ2-5; possibly TRBD1 for D (6 bases). The germline V gene has CDR1 DFQATT and CDR2 SNEGSKA (reference sequence). This CDR3 region has 14 residues. V lost 8 bases, J lost 1 base, and 17 bases lay in between. In DNA, the CDR3 is TGCAGTACACTCCGGACAGTAGGCCAAGAGACCCAGTACTTC. Its protein is CSTLRTVGQETQYF.

The rearrangement joins TRBV20-1 to TRBJ2-3, with 8 bases identical to TRBD2. CDR1 and CDR2 from the germline V gene are DFQATT and SNEGSKA (reference sequence). This CDR3 spans 14 amino acids. The CDR3 sequence is CSGAGAGAPDTQYF. The CDR3 DNA follows: TGCAGCGGGGCGGGAGCGGGGGCCCCAGATACGCAGTATTTT.

The chain recombines TRBV5-1 with TRBJ2-5, with D possibly being TRBD1 (6 bases). V lost 1 base, J lost 5 bases, and 9 bases lay in between. Germline lookup yields CDR1 SGHRS and CDR2 YFSETQ. The length of the CDR3 is 13 residues. Here the CDR3 DNA reads TGCGCCAGCAGCTTGACAGGGTTGGAGACCCAGTACTTC. Its protein is CASSLTGLETQYF.

The rearrangement uses TRBV6-5 and TRBJ2-7, with 7 positions matching TRBD2. Germline V lookup: CDR1 MNHEY, CDR2 SVGAGI. V lost 0 bases, J lost 3 bases, and 8 bases stayed unmatched. The length of the CDR3 is 16 residues. CDR3 sequence: CASSYSNLRGSYEQYF. DNA of the CDR3: TGTGCCAGCAGTTACTCGAACTTGCGGGGGAGCTACGAGCAGTACTTC.

The rearrangement joins TRBV12-3 or TRBV12-4 to TRBJ2-1, with a weak D call TRBD1 (5 bases). The CDR3 is 15 amino acids. V was trimmed by 3 bases and J by 4 bases, leaving 13 bases between them. The CDR3 coding sequence is TGTGCCAGCAGTTTTAAGGGGCAGGGTTACAATGAGCAGTTCTTC. The encoded protein is CASSFKGQGYNEQFF.

The V call is TRBV29-1, the J call TRBJ1-3; no clear D. Trimming left V 5 bases short and J 0 bases short, with 11 bases between. This CDR3 comprises 14 residues. Germline CDR1 is SQVTM and CDR2 is ANQGSEA. The CDR3 bases are TGCAGCGTTCTCTCCGGGAGCTCTGGAAACACCATATATTTT. It yields the protein CSVLSGSSGNTIYF.

V and J are TRBV20-1 and TRBJ1-4, with a weak D call TRBD1 (6 bases). This CDR3 spans 18 amino acids. Germline CDR1 reads DFQATT; CDR2 reads SNEGSKA (reference sequence). V shed 0 bases and J shed 0 bases, with 17 bases lying between them. The CDR3 DNA sequence: TGCAGTGCTAGAGATCTGGGCAGGGGACTAACAACTAATGAAAAACTGTTTTTT. Translation gives CSARDLGRGLTTNEKLFF.

The genes are TRBV20-1 and TRBJ2-5; 11 bases align to TRBD2. The CDR3 spans 17 residues. From germline, CDR1 is DFQATT and CDR2 SNEGSKA (reference sequence). V lost 0 bases, J lost 1 base, and 7 bases stayed unmatched. The CDR3: CSARDRRLAGIQETQYF. Written as DNA, the CDR3 is TGCAGTGCTAGAGATAGGCGACTAGCGGGGATCCAAGAGACCCAGTACTTC.

The chain combines TRBV5-1 with TRBJ2-1, with TRBD1 identical over 10 bases. There are 16 residues in the CDR3. In germline, CDR1 is SGHRS, CDR2 YFSETQ. Trimming at V came to 2 bases and at J to 6 bases, leaving 8 bases not matched to a gene. CDR3: CASSLTGTGAGNEQFF. The DNA for the CDR3 is TGCGCCAGCAGCTTAACCGGGACAGGGGCGGGCAATGAGCAGTTCTTC.

The rearrangement links TRBV27 to TRBJ2-7; D remains ambiguous. The better agreement between TRBJ2-5 and the DNA end casts doubt on the J call. CDR1 is MNHEY, CDR2 SMNVEV, per germline (reference sequence). The CDR3 spans 13 residues. CDR3 DNA: TGTGCCAGCAGTCGAGTCGGTCCGGAGACCCAGTACTTC. It specifies CASSRVGPETQYF.

V and J are TRBV7-2 and TRBJ2-5, with D possibly TRBD2 on 5 matching bases. The CDR3 contains 13 residues. Germline V lookup: CDR1 SGHTA, CDR2 FQGNSA. The V end was cut by 3 bases, the J end by 5 bases, with 10 bases between. The CDR3 protein is CASSFYGEETQYF. The CDR3 coding sequence is TGTGCCAGCAGCTTTTACGGGGAGGAGACCCAGTACTTC. The full variable domain, rest sourced from reference TRBV7-2 and TRBJ2-5, is GAGVSQSPSNKVTEKGKDVELRCDPISGHTALYWYRQSLGQGLEFLIYFQGNSAPDKSGLPSDRFSAERTGGSVSTLTIQRTQQEDSAVYLCASSFYGEETQYFGPGTRLLVL.

The chain is built from TRBV4-1 and TRBJ2-1; D call uncertain. The CDR3 runs to 15 residues. The germline V gene has CDR1 MGHRA and CDR2 YSYEKL. Trimming took off 0 bases at V and 4 bases at J, with 10 bases between the two ends. For the CDR3, the DNA is TGCGCCAGCAGCCAAGATTATACAGATTACAATGAGCAGTTCTTC. It translates to CASSQDYTDYNEQFF.

This clonotype turned up a few times. CDR3 in DNA: TGTGCCAGCAGCCGAACTACAGTCTCTGGGGCCAACGTCCTGACTTTC. It yields the protein CASSRTTVSGANVLTF. The chain uses TRBV6-6 and TRBJ2-6, with D unclear. The germline gives CDR1 MNHNY, CDR2 SVGAGI (reference sequence). This CDR3 has 16 residues. Trimming removed 6 bases at V and 0 bases at J, with 12 bases between.

This clonotype was counted between two and nine times. The gene calls are TRBV6-5 and TRBJ2-1, with 11 positions matching TRBD2. CDR1 is MNHEY and CDR2 is SVGAGI in the germline V gene. V trimming: 4 bases; J trimming: 6 bases; junction bases outside the gene matches: 11. The CDR3 runs 17 residues. The CDR3 nucleotides are TGTGCCAGCAGTTTTCGGGGTAGCGGGGGGGCCCTCAATGAGCAGTTCTTC. This encodes CASSFRGSGGALNEQFF.

This chain uses TRBV9 with TRBJ2-7, with D unclear. The germline CDR1 and CDR2 sequences are SGDLS and YYNGEE. The CDR3 is made up of 14 amino acids. Trimming took 0 bases from V and 0 from J, leaving 7 bases between them. The CDR3: CASSVEYSSYEQYF. CDR3 DNA sequence: TGTGCCAGCAGCGTAGAGTACAGCTCCTACGAGCAGTACTTC.

The V gene is TRBV6-1, the J gene TRBJ2-4; 9 nucleotides align to TRBD1. The J call is uncertain, as TRBJ2-7 better fits the DNA end. The length of the CDR3 is 16 residues. The germline V gene has CDR1 MNHNS and CDR2 SASEGT. The CDR3 loop reads CASSGRPGQGEREQYF. CDR3 nucleotides: TGTGCCAGCAGTGGAAGACCGGGACAGGGAGAACGCGAGCAGTACTTC.

V gene TRBV6-5 combines with J gene TRBJ2-4, with a weak D call TRBD1 (6 bases). This CDR3 spans 15 amino acids. Germline V gene data show CDR1 as MNHEY and CDR2 as SVGAGI. V lost 6 bases and J lost 0, with 12 bases in between. The CDR3 DNA is TGTGCCAGCAGAGGACAGAAGCCAGCCAAAAACATTCAGTACTTC. Amino acids: CASRGQKPAKNIQYF.

The V call is TRBV7-6, the J call TRBJ2-3, with 11 bases matching TRBD2. This CDR3 region has 16 residues. Germline V gene data show CDR1 as SGHVS and CDR2 as FNYEAQ. V lost 4 bases to trimming and J lost 4 bases; unmatched junction nucleotides: 7. The CDR3 here is CASSSLAGVVADTQYF. As DNA, the CDR3 is TGTGCCAGCAGCTCACTAGCGGGAGTGGTCGCAGATACGCAGTATTTT.

For the CDR3, the DNA is TGTGCCAGCAGTGCCGGGCAAGCCGGGACTAGCACCTACAATGAGCAGTTCTTC. It translates to CASSAGQAGTSTYNEQFF. The chain has TRBV7-3 and TRBJ2-1, with 9 bases that match TRBD2. The CDR3 extends over 18 amino acids. J lost 2 bases, V lost 6 bases, and 14 bases had no gene match. Germline V gene lookup returns CDR1 SGHTA and CDR2 FQGTGA.

This clonotype was detected once. This chain uses TRBV7-3 with TRBJ2-3; 13 bases agree with TRBD2. V gave up 5 bases and J gave up 3 bases; unmatched junction bases: 14. Per the germline V gene, CDR1 is SGHTA and CDR2 is FQGTGA. The length of the CDR3 is 19 residues. As DNA, the CDR3 is TGTGCCAGCAGCCCGACTAGCGGGGGGCGAGCTTTTGTGACAGATACGCAGTATTTT. The encoded protein is CASSPTSGGRAFVTDTQYF. Complete variable domain (other parts from reference TRBV7-3 and TRBJ2-3): GAGVSQTPSNKVTEKGKYVELRCDPISGHTALYWYRQSLGQGPEFLIYFQGTGAADDSGLPNDRFFAVRPEGSVSTLKIQRTERGDSAVYLCASSPTSGGRAFVTDTQYFGPGTRLTVL.

The V and J genes are TRBV18 and TRBJ2-1; no firm D call. The V and J ends lost 0 bases and 8 bases respectively, with 5 bases between them. This CDR3 spans 12 amino acids. Germline V gene lookup returns CDR1 KGHSH and CDR2 LQKENI. As DNA, the CDR3 is TGTGCCAGCTCACCACCGGGCCATGAGCAGTTCTTC. Amino acid sequence: CASSPPGHEQFF.

V gene TRBV25-1 combines with J gene TRBJ2-7; 8 bases match TRBD2. Germline CDR1 MGHDK, CDR2 SYGVNS. The CDR3 is made up of 14 amino acids. J gave up 3 bases and V 5 bases, and 6 bases lay outside the gene matches. This chain's CDR3 is CASSQRGRFYEQYF. The CDR3, as DNA: TGTGCCAGCAGTCAACGCGGGAGGTTCTACGAGCAGTACTTC.

This rearrangement joins TRBV7-2 to TRBJ2-1, with TRBD1 identical over 7 bases. Germline V gene data show CDR1 as SGHTA and CDR2 as FQGNSA. The CDR3 is 15 residues long. After removal of 0 bases from V and 4 bases from J, the junction contained 3 bases not matched to a gene. CDR3 sequence (DNA): TGTGCCAGCAGCTTAGCACAGGGGATGTACAATGAGCAGTTCTTC. It is translated as CASSLAQGMYNEQFF.

The V and J genes are TRBV24-1 and TRBJ2-1, with D perhaps TRBD1 (5 bases). This CDR3 comprises 11 residues. V gave up 4 bases and J gave up 12 bases, with 9 bases separating them. Germline CDR1 reads KGHDR; CDR2 reads SFDVKD. In DNA form, the CDR3 reads TGTGCCACCAGTGAGGGGCCGTGGCAGTTCTTC. The encoded protein is CATSEGPWQFF.

The chain employs TRBV7-9 and TRBJ1-2; a weak D match, TRBD1 (5 bases). V lost 5 bases and J 8 bases, leaving 30 bases between the germline ends. Germline V CDR1 and CDR2: SEHNR, FQNEAQ (reference sequence). The CDR3 is 18 residues long. The chain's CDR3 is CASSPRSIGGGRQEGYTF. The CDR3 DNA reads as TGTGCCAGCAGCCCTAGAAGTATCGGCGGGGGACGTCAGGAGGGCTACACCTTC.